The clone carrying this T cell receptor (beta chain) has only a few counts. Sample-barcoded 5' priming and a J-beta primer mix drove a second PCR of about 7 to 11 cycles. TCRdb ran MiXCR on the 5' RACE reads and lists one entry per CDR3 protein. The sample comprises some 1.6 million distinct CDR3 sequences, about 32% of which are singletons, and over 9% rests with the top ten. The record originates from a study of blood T cells in healthy people across ages. The CDR3 totals 18 residues. Germline V gene data show CDR1 as MNHEY and CDR2 as SMNVEV (reference sequence). V lost 0 bases, J lost 5 bases, and 12 bases stayed unmatched.

Sequenced input: blood. The clonotype was recovered from a woman aged 30 to 39 in good health. This chain joins TRBV27 and TRBJ2-1; 8 bases are a match to TRBD2. CDR3 nucleotides: TGTGCCAGCAGTTTATCAGGATCCACGGGAGGGAATCACAATGAGCAGTTCTTC. Translation gives CASSLSGSTGGNHNEQFF.